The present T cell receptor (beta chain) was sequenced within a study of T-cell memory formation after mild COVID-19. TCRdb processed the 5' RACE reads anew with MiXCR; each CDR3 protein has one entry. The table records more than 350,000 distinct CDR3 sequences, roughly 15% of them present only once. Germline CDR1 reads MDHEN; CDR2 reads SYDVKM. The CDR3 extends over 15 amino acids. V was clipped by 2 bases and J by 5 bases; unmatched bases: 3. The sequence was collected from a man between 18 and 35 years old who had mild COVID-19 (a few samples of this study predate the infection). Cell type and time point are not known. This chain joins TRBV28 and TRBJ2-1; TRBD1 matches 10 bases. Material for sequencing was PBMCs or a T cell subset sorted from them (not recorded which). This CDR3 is CASSLIGTGDNEQFF. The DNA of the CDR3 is TGTGCCAGCAGTTTAATTGGGACAGGGGACAATGAGCAGTTCTTC.